What follows are 32 T cell receptor beta chains derived from one specimen sequenced in a study of cytomegalovirus exposure and HLA in healthy donors. Primers included in the PCR were 60 Vbeta and 13 Jbeta primers. Method: immunoSEQ multiplex PCR; TCRdb's copy keeps in-frame clones and lacks some. The sample has approximately 130,000 clones; more than 70% are singletons. Sequencing was performed on PBMCs. The receptors were gathered from a woman under 40 in good health and CMV-seropositive.

This clone was counted between two and nine times. The V call is TRBV5-1, the J call TRBJ2-1; the match to TRBD1 covers 7 bases. With V trimmed by 0 bases and J by 12 bases, 12 bases remained unmatched. The CDR3 is made up of 15 amino acids. From germline, CDR1 is SGHRS and CDR2 YFSETQ. CDR3 DNA: TGCGCCAGCAGCTTGGGGGGACAGTCCCGAGCCTTGCAGTTCTTC. Translating gives CASSLGGQSRALQFF.

The gene calls are TRBV7-9 and TRBJ2-1, with TRBD2 matching over 14 bases. The length of the CDR3 is 17 residues. After removal of 5 bases from V and 9 bases from J, the junction contained 12 bases not matched to a gene. The germline V gene encodes CDR1 SEHNR and CDR2 FQNEAQ (reference sequence). In DNA, the CDR3 is TGTGCCAGCAGCCATGAAGTCGGGACTAGCGGGAGCACTGAGCAGTTCTTC. Amino acid sequence: CASSHEVGTSGSTEQFF.

The chain carries TRBV2 and TRBJ1-5; D is unclear. The V end was cut by 4 bases, the J end by 7 bases, with 8 bases between. Looked up from germline, CDR1 is SNHLY and CDR2 is FYNNEI. The CDR3 covers 12 residues. The CDR3 loop is CASSVSGQPQHF. DNA of the CDR3: TGTGCCAGCAGTGTGAGCGGCCAGCCCCAGCATTTT.

CDR3 sequence reads: CASSSQGRDTEAFF. The CDR3 bases are TGTGCCAGCAGCTCCCAAGGGAGGGACACTGAAGCTTTCTTT. The chain employs TRBV11-2 and TRBJ1-1; no clear D. CDR1 is SGHAT, CDR2 FQNNGV, per germline. V was trimmed by 4 bases and J by 3 bases, leaving 12 bases between them. The CDR3 runs to 14 residues.

The V and J genes are TRBV7-9 and TRBJ2-3, with 9 bases matching TRBD1. The CDR3 extends over 18 amino acids. Losses at the gene ends were 5 bases for V and 4 bases for J; bases not matched to a gene: 16. Germline V gene lookup returns CDR1 SEHNR and CDR2 FQNEAQ (reference sequence). CDR3 protein: CASSLLLGRTGAADTQYF. In DNA, the CDR3 is TGTGCCAGCAGCCTTCTGCTCGGAAGGACAGGGGCTGCAGATACGCAGTATTTT.

The rearrangement uses TRBV5-1 and TRBJ2-5, with D perhaps TRBD1 (7 bases). V shed 4 bases and J shed 7 bases, with 23 bases lying between them. The CDR3 is 16 amino acids. CDR1 and CDR2 from the germline V gene are SGHRS and YFSETQ. The CDR3 bases are TGCGCCAGCAGCATCCCCGACCCCAGTCAGGGGGGGACCCAGTACTTC. This encodes CASSIPDPSQGGTQYF.

The DNA for the CDR3 is TGTGCCAGCACCCTTTCCAGGGCAGCTTCCTACGAGCAGTACTTC. This sequence encodes CASTLSRAASYEQYF. The rearrangement uses TRBV6-1 and TRBJ2-7; maybe TRBD1 (5 bases). There are 15 residues in the CDR3. V was trimmed by 7 bases and J by 1 base, leaving 17 bases between them. The germline V gene encodes CDR1 MNHNS and CDR2 SASEGT.

The chain uses TRBV5-5 and TRBJ2-3; 9 bases are shared with TRBD2. The germline V gene encodes CDR1 SGHKS and CDR2 YYEKEE (reference sequence). The CDR3 loop spans 15 amino acids. After removal of 4 bases from V and 2 bases from J, the junction contained 5 bases not matched to a gene. The CDR3 is CASSTTSGPTDTQYF. DNA for the CDR3: TGTGCCAGCAGCACCACTAGCGGGCCCACAGATACGCAGTATTTT. Full variable domain (missing parts from reference TRBV5-5 and TRBJ2-3): DAGVTQSPTHLIKTRGQQVTLRCSPISGHKSVSWYQQVLGQGPQFIFQYYEKEERGRGNFPDRFSARQFPNYSSELNVNALLLGDSALYLCASSTTSGPTDTQYFGPGTRLTVL.

The genes are TRBV5-1 and TRBJ1-4; D not certain. Trimming removed 3 bases at V and 7 bases at J, with 19 bases between. CDR1 and CDR2 (germline): SGHRS, YFSETQ. The CDR3 is 16 amino acids. Written as DNA, the CDR3 is TGCGCCAGCAGCTGGAGCCCAACGGGTAGTGCTGAAAAACTGTTTTTT. It specifies CASSWSPTGSAEKLFF.

This clone showed up just a few times. The identical CDR3 is also encoded by other nucleotide sequences in the sample. The J gene is TRBJ2-1, the V gene TRBV27, with 11 bases matching TRBD2. This CDR3 has 14 residues. With 6 bases clipped from V and 3 bases from J, the junction kept 1 base outside the gene matches. Germline-derived CDR1 and CDR2 are MNHEY and SMNVEV (reference sequence). The CDR3: CASSLAGGYNEQFF. The CDR3 DNA reads as TGTGCCAGCAGCCTAGCGGGAGGCTACAATGAGCAGTTCTTC.

The V and J genes are TRBV29-1 and TRBJ2-3; D call uncertain. This CDR3 has 12 residues. CDR1 SQVTM and CDR2 ANQGSEA come from the germline V gene. Trimming cost V 3 bases and J 5 bases, with 9 bases left between them. In DNA form, the CDR3 reads TGCAGCGTTGATGGTCTCGGAGATACGCAGTATTTT. It specifies CSVDGLGDTQYF.

The V gene is TRBV29-1, the J gene TRBJ1-2; D uncertain. The length of the CDR3 is 13 residues. Germline assignment: CDR1 SQVTM and CDR2 ANQGSEA. V shed 7 bases and J shed 6 bases, with 18 bases lying between them. The DNA for the CDR3 is TGCAGCGCCCGGGAAGGTACCCTCAATGGCTACACCTTC. The encoded protein is CSAREGTLNGYTF.

The chain uses TRBV5-4 and TRBJ1-1; D uncertain. CDR3 size: 13 residues. Trimming removed 1 base at V and 0 bases at J, with 4 bases between. From germline, CDR1 is SGHNT and CDR2 YYREEE (reference sequence). CDR3 sequence: CASSLTVNTEAFF. Here the CDR3 DNA reads TGTGCCAGCAGCTTGACAGTGAACACTGAAGCTTTCTTT.

Note on this clone: At one boundary the junction diverges from the germline segment, which might be a read error. The V gene is TRBV28, the J gene TRBJ1-4, with D unresolved. CDR3 size: 15 residues. The germline gives CDR1 MDHEN, CDR2 SYDVKM. The CDR3 DNA is TGTGCCAGCAATTTATCCGGAGGTGGTAATGAAAAACTGTTTTTT. This codes for CASNLSGGGNEKLFF.

The chain uses TRBV6-5 and TRBJ2-7, with 9 positions matching TRBD1. Germline V CDR1 and CDR2: MNHEY, SVGAGI. CDR3 size: 14 residues. Trimming at V came to 6 bases and at J to 4 bases, leaving 7 bases not matched to a gene. The CDR3 DNA sequence: TGTGCCAGCAGACCGGGACAGGGACCTTACGAGCAGTACTTC. It translates to CASRPGQGPYEQYF.

V usage is TRBV5-1 and J usage is TRBJ2-7, with 8 nucleotides matching TRBD2. The germline V gene encodes CDR1 SGHRS and CDR2 YFSETQ. The ends lost 0 bases at V and 7 bases at J; junction bases unmatched: 3. This CDR3 comprises 13 residues. The CDR3 sequence: CASSLAGTSEQYF. CDR3 in DNA: TGCGCCAGCAGCTTGGCCGGGACTAGTGAGCAGTACTTC.

The chain links TRBV7-6 to TRBJ2-2; 7 bases agree with TRBD1. The CDR3 sequence is 15 residues long. Germline loops: CDR1 SGHVS, CDR2 FNYEAQ. The V gene end was trimmed by 1 base and the J gene end by 4 bases; junction bases not matched to a gene: 3. CDR3 protein: CASSLGAGGTGELFF. The CDR3 coding sequence is TGTGCCAGCAGCTTAGGAGCAGGGGGCACCGGGGAGCTGTTTTTT.

This clone has only one observation. V and J are TRBV5-1 and TRBJ2-7; D possibly corresponds to TRBD2 (5 bases). Trimming took 5 bases from V and 3 from J, leaving 9 bases between them. The germline V gene has CDR1 SGHRS and CDR2 YFSETQ. This CDR3 region has 12 residues. CDR3 residues: CASRDSVYEQYF. The CDR3 region has the DNA TGCGCCAGCAGGGACTCCGTCTACGAGCAGTACTTC.

The CDR3 DNA is TGTGCCAGCTCACTCACAGGGTACGATCAGCCCCAGCATTTT. Its translation is CASSLTGYDQPQHF. The chain carries TRBV18 and TRBJ1-5; D might be TRBD1 (6 bases). This CDR3 has 14 residues. Trimming left V 4 bases short and J 5 bases short, with 12 bases between. Germline CDR1 is KGHSH and CDR2 is LQKENI.

The rearrangement joins TRBV5-1 to TRBJ2-5; 11 bases are a match to TRBD1. The CDR3 consists of 15 residues. Per the germline V gene, CDR1 is SGHRS and CDR2 is YFSETQ. With V trimmed by 4 bases and J by 4 bases, 6 bases remained unmatched. CDR3 in amino acids: CASSPRDRGRETQYF. In nucleotides, the CDR3 is TGCGCCAGCAGCCCCCGGGACAGGGGGAGAGAGACCCAGTACTTC.

The genes are TRBV28 and TRBJ1-5; TRBD1 might be the D (6 bases). Germline CDR1 reads MDHEN; CDR2 reads SYDVKM. Trimming took 6 bases from V and 6 from J, leaving 24 bases between them. This CDR3 is built from 17 residues. CDR3 sequence: CASSSSPFGGAGQPQHF. The CDR3 DNA sequence: TGTGCCAGCAGCTCCTCCCCATTTGGGGGGGCCGGTCAGCCCCAGCATTTT.

This clone was recorded only once. The V call is TRBV28, the J call TRBJ1-4; TRBD1 agrees at 7 bases. J was trimmed by 5 bases and V by 4 bases; bases with no gene match: 7. Germline lookup yields CDR1 MDHEN and CDR2 SYDVKM. This CDR3 has 15 residues. For the CDR3, the DNA is TGTGCCAGCAGTTATTTCGGGACAGTAAATGAAAAACTGTTTTTT. Protein product: CASSYFGTVNEKLFF.

The chain carries TRBV7-3 and TRBJ1-2; the match to TRBD1 covers 8 bases. Germline CDR1 reads SGHTA; CDR2 reads FQGTGA. This CDR3 spans 14 amino acids. With 4 bases clipped from V and 3 bases from J, the junction kept 4 bases outside the gene matches. CDR3 residues: CASSSDRGHYGYTF. CDR3 coding DNA: TGTGCCAGCAGCTCCGACAGGGGACACTATGGCTACACCTTC.

The chain links TRBV27 to TRBJ2-7; weak D call: TRBD1 (6 bases). V was pared by 7 bases and J by 3 bases, with 25 bases between. The CDR3 is 17 residues long. Germline loops: CDR1 MNHEY, CDR2 SMNVEV (reference sequence). CDR3 amino acids: CASKDSASPTANYEQYF. CDR3 bases: TGTGCCAGCAAGGACAGTGCCTCGCCCACGGCCAACTACGAGCAGTACTTC.

This clone was recorded only once. This rearrangement joins TRBV4-1 to TRBJ2-2; 7 nucleotides match TRBD1. The CDR3 consists of 15 residues. V dropped 3 bases and J dropped 0; count of bases not matched to a gene: 1. Germline lookup yields CDR1 MGHRA and CDR2 YSYEKL. Here the CDR3 reads CASSQTGSNTGELFF. CDR3 nucleotides: TGCGCCAGCAGCCAGACAGGGTCGAACACCGGGGAGCTGTTTTTT.

Here the CDR3 DNA reads TGTGCCAGCAGCTCCGCAAGAAACGGTGAAGCTTTCTTT. It yields the protein CASSSARNGEAFF. The chain couples TRBV7-6 to TRBJ1-1; D call uncertain. CDR3 size: 13 residues. Germline V gene lookup returns CDR1 SGHVS and CDR2 FNYEAQ. V lost 4 bases to trimming and J lost 7 bases, with 13 bases between them.

This clone showed up just once. V and J are TRBV7-8 and TRBJ1-1, with 8 bases matching TRBD1. Looked up from germline, CDR1 is SGHVS and CDR2 is FQNEAQ. V was clipped by 4 bases and J by 5 bases; unmatched bases: 6. The CDR3 sequence is 14 residues long. The CDR3 DNA is TGTGCCAGCAGCTCCAGGACAGGGCGAACTGAAGCTTTCTTT. Amino acids: CASSSRTGRTEAFF. The whole variable domain, filled in from reference TRBV7-8 and TRBJ1-1, reads GAGVSQSPRYKVAKRGQDVALRCDPISGHVSLFWYQQALGQGPEFLTYFQNEAQLDKSGLPSDRFFAERPEGSVSTLKIQRTQQEDSAVYLCASSSRTGRTEAFFGQGTRLTVV.

The gene calls are TRBV10-2 and TRBJ1-2; D is perhaps TRBD1 (6 bases). V gave up 6 bases and J gave up 6 bases, with 17 bases separating them. The CDR3 consists of 14 residues. Germline assignment: CDR1 WSHSY and CDR2 SAAADI. The CDR3 loop reads CASRLQGGGDGYTF. The CDR3, as DNA: TGCGCCAGCAGGTTACAGGGAGGGGGGGATGGCTACACCTTC.

The chain links TRBV4-2 to TRBJ1-5, with D perhaps TRBD1 (5 bases). V lost 1 base, J lost 8 bases, and 18 bases lay in between. Germline CDR1 LGHNA, CDR2 YNFKEQ. CDR3 length equals 16 residues. CDR3 loop: CASSQVSGGRGEPQHF. DNA for the CDR3: TGTGCCAGCAGCCAAGTATCGGGGGGGAGGGGTGAGCCCCAGCATTTT.

The rearrangement joins TRBV5-1 to TRBJ1-1, with TRBD1 matching 8 bases. Trimming at V came to 4 bases and at J to 4 bases, leaving 9 bases not matched to a gene. The CDR3 consists of 15 residues. Germline-derived CDR1 and CDR2 are SGHRS and YFSETQ. The CDR3 DNA follows: TGCGCCAGCAGCCTCGGACAGGGCGGGATCACTGAAGCTTTCTTT. Translation: CASSLGQGGITEAFF.

This chain uses TRBV28 with TRBJ2-1, with 12 bases aligning to TRBD2. The CDR3 consists of 15 residues. Germline V gives CDR1 MDHEN, CDR2 SYDVKM. After removal of 6 bases from V and 8 bases from J, the junction contained 8 bases not matched to a gene. CDR3 residues: CASRTRLAGVYEQFF. The CDR3 bases are TGTGCCAGCAGGACACGACTAGCGGGAGTGTATGAGCAGTTCTTC.

The chain uses TRBV27 and TRBJ2-7; TRBD2 agrees at 9 bases. Per the germline V gene, CDR1 is MNHEY and CDR2 is SMNVEV (reference sequence). Trimming cost V 5 bases and J 0 bases; bases outside gene matches: 8. The CDR3 consists of 16 residues. CDR3 in amino acids: CASSPSSGTLSYEQYF. CDR3 nucleotides: TGTGCCAGCAGTCCCTCTAGCGGGACGCTCTCCTACGAGCAGTACTTC.